These 8 T cell receptor beta chains originate from one sample sequenced in a study of T cell responses to AZD1222 COVID-19 vaccine. Measured with immunoSEQ multiplex PCR; TCRdb has only the in-frame clones, and not every one. The data show over 90,000 clones, with around 91% seen just once and about 5% held by the top ten. The starting material was peripheral blood, obtained on day 0 of AZD1222 vaccination. These receptors came from an adult in good health.

J is TRBJ2-7 and V is TRBV11-2, with D perhaps TRBD1 or TRBD2 (5 bases each). The germline V gene has CDR1 SGHAT and CDR2 FQNNGV. Trimming stripped 3 bases from V and 7 bases from J, with 19 bases between. This CDR3 has 15 residues. CDR3 region: CASSLGWGSSGEQYF. The CDR3 DNA sequence: TGTGCCAGCAGCTTGGGCTGGGGCAGCTCGGGGGAGCAGTACTTC.

The CDR3: CASSRGVATNEKLFF. The CDR3 DNA sequence: TGCGCCAGCAGCCGGGGCGTGGCAACTAATGAAAAACTGTTTTTT. This chain connects TRBV4-1 to TRBJ1-4; tentatively, D is TRBD1 (5 bases). The germline V gene has CDR1 MGHRA and CDR2 YSYEKL. This CDR3 region has 15 residues. With 4 bases removed from V and 0 bases from J, the gap between germline ends came to 9 bases.

The rearrangement links TRBV2 to TRBJ1-3; 9 bases are shared with TRBD1. The V segment lost 6 bases and the J segment 3 bases; nucleotides outside the gene matches: 9. This CDR3 region has 16 residues. Germline assignment: CDR1 SNHLY and CDR2 FYNNEI. CDR3 protein: CASRSGQGGIGNTIYF. In DNA form, the CDR3 reads TGTGCCAGCAGATCGGGACAGGGAGGGATTGGAAACACCATATATTTT.

In DNA, the CDR3 is TGTGCCAGCAGACCAGGAGGGGTCGGGGGCACTGAAGCTTTCTTT. Translation: CASRPGGVGGTEAFF. This chain joins TRBV28 and TRBJ1-1; TRBD1 might be the D (5 bases). The V gene's germline CDR1 is MDHEN and CDR2 SYDVKM. CDR3 length: 15 residues. Deletions cut 6 bases from V and 4 bases from J, with 18 bases between. Looking up the rest from reference TRBV28 and TRBJ1-1 gives the full variable domain: DVKVTQSSRYLVKRTGEKVFLECVQDMDHENMFWYRQDPGLGLRLIYFSYDVKMKEKGDIPEGYSVSREKKERFSLILESASTNQTSMYLCASRPGGVGGTEAFFGQGTRLTVV.

The gene calls are TRBV12-3 or TRBV12-4 and TRBJ1-1; D not resolved. The CDR3 is 13 amino acids. The germline V and J ends were trimmed by 4 bases and 4 bases, with 10 bases remaining between them. The DNA of the CDR3 is TGTGCCAGCAGTTCCTTCGGGATCACTGAAGCTTTCTTT. This translates into CASSSFGITEAFF.

CDR3 DNA: TGTGCCAGCAGCTCCGTCCGGACTGGGACTGAAGCTTTCTTT. Translated: CASSSVRTGTEAFF. The chain is built from TRBV7-2 and TRBJ1-1; D is unresolved. Trimming shortened V by 4 bases and J by 5 bases, and 14 bases separated the two germline ends. Per germline, CDR1 SGHTA and CDR2 FQGNSA. The CDR3 sequence is 14 residues long.

The chain has TRBV5-5 and TRBJ1-5; D is uncertain. CDR3 length: 15 amino acids. V was shortened by 2 bases and J by 0 bases, with 9 bases between the two germline ends. Germline CDR1 reads SGHKS; CDR2 reads YYEKEE (reference sequence). The CDR3: CASSFSQDSNQPQHF. The DNA of the CDR3 is TGTGCCAGCAGCTTTTCCCAAGATAGCAATCAGCCCCAGCATTTT.

This clone came up a few times. The chain joins TRBV6-5 to TRBJ1-1; D may be TRBD1 (6 bases). Deletions cut 0 bases from V and 10 bases from J, with 12 bases between. The CDR3 is made up of 13 amino acids. Looked up from germline, CDR1 is MNHEY and CDR2 is SVGAGI. The CDR3 here is CASSYSRGIGAFF. The CDR3 DNA is TGTGCCAGCAGTTACTCGAGGGGGATAGGAGCTTTCTTT.